The 29 T cell receptor beta chains in this list originate from one sample, sequenced in a study of CD8+ T cells in alopecia areata. cDNA prepared by RNA extraction and subsequent reverse transcription served as the template for sequencing. Method: immunoSEQ multiplex PCR; TCRdb's copy keeps in-frame clones and lacks some. The table has about 150,000 clones, over 70% seen once. The sequences come from CD8+ T cells sorted from blood, collected at week 0. The receptor set was obtained from a human donor with alopecia areata.

This chain uses TRBV29-1 with TRBJ2-7; tentative D call: TRBD2 (7 bases). This CDR3 spans 13 amino acids. Germline loops: CDR1 SQVTM, CDR2 ANQGSEA. V lost 3 bases to trimming and J lost 2 bases, with 11 bases between them. Written as DNA, the CDR3 is TGCAGCGTTGACTGGGGGGGCCCCTACGAGCAGTACTTC. Translation gives CSVDWGGPYEQYF.

The chain uses TRBV6-1 and TRBJ2-5; the D gene is possibly TRBD2 (6 bases). V shed 2 bases and J shed 4 bases, with 14 bases lying between them. This CDR3 is built from 15 residues. Germline V gene sequence: CDR1 MNHNS, CDR2 SASEGT. The CDR3, as DNA: TGTGCCAGCAGTGAACGGGAACGGAGGGGAGAGACCCAGTACTTC. Protein product: CASSERERRGETQYF.

The V gene is TRBV27, the J gene TRBJ2-7, with D unclear. V lost 5 bases and J lost 1, with 12 bases in between. The CDR3 runs to 14 residues. CDR1 MNHEY and CDR2 SMNVEV come from the germline V gene (reference sequence). Written as DNA, the CDR3 is TGTGCCAGCAGTGACCAGGTACGGTCCTACGAGCAGTACTTC. This sequence encodes CASSDQVRSYEQYF.

This clone was observed a handful of times. The V call is TRBV29-1, the J call TRBJ2-2; D perhaps matches TRBD2 (6 bases). The germline CDR1 and CDR2 sequences are SQVTM and ANQGSEA. V lost 5 bases, J lost 5 bases, and 15 bases lay in between. This CDR3 spans 14 amino acids. The CDR3 DNA sequence: TGCAGCGTTTCAGGGACTTGGGCTACCGGGGAGCTGTTTTTT. Its translation is CSVSGTWATGELFF.

V and J are TRBV6-1 and TRBJ2-7; D not resolved. With 2 bases removed from V and 3 bases from J, the gap between germline ends came to 8 bases. The germline CDR1 and CDR2 sequences are MNHNS and SASEGT. CDR3 length: 13 amino acids. In DNA, the CDR3 is TGTGCCAGCAGTGAACGGGCCATCTACGAGCAGTACTTC. Its translation is CASSERAIYEQYF.

In its sample, this clone was seen a few times. V is TRBV30 and J is TRBJ2-7, with a tentative D call TRBD1 (5 bases). CDR3 size: 14 residues. V was shortened by 0 bases and J by 6 bases, with 15 bases between the two germline ends. The germline gives CDR1 GTSNPN, CDR2 SVGIG (reference sequence). The CDR3 region has the DNA TGTGCCTGGAGTGTAGCTCAGGGAACCGGCGAGCAGTACTTC. Its translation is CAWSVAQGTGEQYF.

This clone has only one observation. The genes are TRBV5-6 and TRBJ2-3, with TRBD2 matching over 8 bases. V lost 2 bases to trimming and J lost 8 bases; unmatched junction nucleotides: 10. The CDR3 has 15 amino acids. From germline, CDR1 is SGHDT and CDR2 YYEEEE. The CDR3 DNA reads as TGTGCCAGCAGCTTCGGCGGGAGGAACTCAGGTACGCAGTATTTT. Residues: CASSFGGRNSGTQYF.

The J gene is TRBJ2-2, the V gene TRBV4-1; D may be TRBD1 (5 bases). This CDR3 spans 15 amino acids. V gave up 3 bases and J gave up 6 bases, with 14 bases separating them. The germline V gene encodes CDR1 MGHRA and CDR2 YSYEKL. The DNA for the CDR3 is TGCGCCAGCAGCCATGACGCGATGGGGCCCGGGGAGCTGTTTTTT. Its translation is CASSHDAMGPGELFF.

The V call is TRBV5-6, the J call TRBJ2-7; 10 bases agree with TRBD2. CDR3 length: 15 residues. V lost 4 bases, J lost 3 bases, and 7 bases stayed unmatched. Germline-derived CDR1 and CDR2 are SGHDT and YYEEEE. In nucleotides, the CDR3 is TGTGCCAGCAGCCTGCTAGCGGGAGTTGGCTACGAGCAGTACTTC. Its protein is CASSLLAGVGYEQYF. Looking up the rest from reference TRBV5-6 and TRBJ2-7 gives the full variable domain: DAGVTQSPTHLIKTRGQQVTLRCSPKSGHDTVSWYQQALGQGPQFIFQYYEEEERQRGNFPDRFSGHQFPNYSSELNVNALLLGDSALYLCASSLLAGVGYEQYFGPGTRLTVT.

Written as DNA, the CDR3 is TGTGCCAGCAGTTCCTACAGCTATGGCTACACCTTC. This sequence encodes CASSSYSYGYTF. The chain links TRBV6-1 to TRBJ1-2; D remains ambiguous. Trimming shortened V by 5 bases and J by 4 bases, and 8 bases separated the two germline ends. Germline V lookup: CDR1 MNHNS, CDR2 SASEGT. The CDR3 totals 12 residues.

The chain links TRBV6-5 to TRBJ2-3; 10 bases map to TRBD2. This CDR3 has 14 amino acids. Germline values: CDR1 MNHEY, CDR2 SVGAGI. With V trimmed by 2 bases and J by 4 bases, 0 bases remained unmatched. The chain's CDR3 is CASSYLAGADTQYF. The CDR3 bases are TGTGCCAGCAGTTACCTAGCGGGAGCAGATACGCAGTATTTT.

V usage is TRBV5-4 and J usage is TRBJ1-5, with TRBD1 as a possible D gene (5 bases). CDR1 SGHNT and CDR2 YYREEE come from the germline V gene (reference sequence). The CDR3 runs to 14 residues. Deletions cut 2 bases from V and 4 bases from J, with 10 bases between. CDR3 region: CASSFPGENQPQHF. CDR3 DNA: TGTGCCAGCAGCTTCCCGGGGGAGAATCAGCCCCAGCATTTT. Based on the CDR3 plus reference TRBV5-4 and TRBJ1-5, the full variable domain is ETGVTQSPTHLIKTRGQQVTLRCSSQSGHNTVSWYQQALGQGPQFIFQYYREEENGRGNFPPRFSGLQFPNYSSELNVNALELDDSALYLCASSFPGENQPQHFGDGTRLSIL.

The rearrangement links TRBV9 to TRBJ2-6, with a possible D match to TRBD1 (6 bases). The CDR3 has 18 residues. Trimming stripped 0 bases from V and 0 bases from J, with 13 bases between. The V gene's germline CDR1 is SGDLS and CDR2 YYNGEE. The CDR3 region has the DNA TGTGCCAGCAGCGTAGGTACAGGGTTGTACTCTGGGGCCAACGTCCTGACTTTC. Its protein is CASSVGTGLYSGANVLTF.

The chain recombines TRBV7-9 with TRBJ1-1, with 7 bases fitting TRBD1. This CDR3 is 12 amino acids long. The V and J ends lost 5 bases and 7 bases, in that order; junction bases with no gene match: 4. The germline V gene encodes CDR1 SEHNR and CDR2 FQNEAQ (reference sequence). The CDR3 DNA is TGTGCCAGCAGCCCACAGGGGTTTGAAGCTTTCTTT. Translating gives CASSPQGFEAFF. The full variable domain, completed using reference TRBV7-9 and TRBJ1-1, is DTGVSQNPRHKITKRGQNVTFRCDPISEHNRLYWYRQTLGQGPEFLTYFQNEAQLEKSRLLSDRFSAERPKGSFSTLEIQRTEQGDSAMYLCASSPQGFEAFFGQGTRLTVV.

The genes are TRBV7-6 and TRBJ1-2; no clear D gene. The CDR3 is made up of 16 amino acids. Looked up from germline, CDR1 is SGHVS and CDR2 is FNYEAQ. V was cut by 5 bases and J by 2 bases, with 18 bases left in between. The CDR3 spells CASSASPVGGNYGYTF. DNA of the CDR3: TGTGCCAGCAGCGCGTCCCCGGTCGGTGGAAACTATGGCTACACCTTC.

The chain recombines TRBV29-1 with TRBJ2-3, with 9 bases aligning to TRBD2. This CDR3 has 14 residues. J was trimmed by 2 bases and V by 6 bases; bases with no gene match: 6. Germline V CDR1 and CDR2: SQVTM, ANQGSEA. CDR3: CSVAGGDSTDTQYF. The CDR3 bases are TGCAGCGTGGCGGGAGGGGACTCCACAGATACGCAGTATTTT.

This clone was detected a few times. V and J are TRBV10-2 and TRBJ2-7, with D maybe TRBD1 (7 bases). The CDR3 has 12 residues. CDR1 and CDR2 from the germline V gene are WSHSY and SAAADI. V was shortened by 6 bases and J by 4 bases, with 10 bases between the two germline ends. CDR3 in amino acids: CASRAGGYEQYF. CDR3 coding DNA: TGCGCCAGCAGAGCAGGGGGGTACGAGCAGTACTTC.

V and J are TRBV29-1 and TRBJ2-7; weak D call: TRBD1 (6 bases). Germline V lookup: CDR1 SQVTM, CDR2 ANQGSEA. CDR3 size: 12 residues. V lost 0 bases, J lost 3 bases, and 6 bases lay in between. The CDR3 spells CSVEEDSYEQYF. CDR3 DNA: TGCAGCGTTGAAGAGGACAGCTACGAGCAGTACTTC.

The V call is TRBV7-3, the J call TRBJ1-1; 7 bases match TRBD1. This CDR3 spans 15 amino acids. Germline CDR1 is SGHTA and CDR2 is FQGTGA. V shed 5 bases and J 1 base; nucleotides not matched to a gene: 7. CDR3 coding DNA: TGTGCCAGCAGCCAGTCCGGGACAGAGAACACTGAAGCTTTCTTT. Its protein is CASSQSGTENTEAFF.

The gene calls are TRBV2 and TRBJ2-1, with TRBD1 matching 8 bases. This CDR3 spans 15 amino acids. Germline lookup yields CDR1 SNHLY and CDR2 FYNNEI. With 7 bases clipped from V and 2 bases from J, the junction kept 7 bases outside the gene matches. The CDR3 here is CASNPGQGPYNEQFF. The CDR3 DNA follows: TGTGCCAGCAACCCCGGACAGGGACCCTACAATGAGCAGTTCTTC.

As for this clone: Different DNA sequences within this sample yield the same CDR3. The V gene is TRBV27, the J gene TRBJ2-3, with D unresolved. Germline CDR1 and CDR2: MNHEY and SMNVEV (reference sequence). V gave up 6 bases and J gave up 5 bases, with 9 bases separating them. The CDR3 loop spans 12 amino acids. CDR3 DNA: TGTGCCAGCAGGGGTCAAGGAGATACGCAGTATTTT. It is translated as CASRGQGDTQYF.

The V call is TRBV29-1, the J call TRBJ2-7; D perhaps matches TRBD1 (5 bases). V lost 4 bases, J lost 4 bases, and 11 bases lay in between. There are 12 residues in the CDR3. The germline gives CDR1 SQVTM, CDR2 ANQGSEA. CDR3 residues: CSVADRRYEQYF. In nucleotides, the CDR3 is TGCAGCGTTGCTGACAGACGATACGAGCAGTACTTC.

The chain has TRBV6-1 and TRBJ2-7; TRBD1 might be the D (5 bases). V gave up 9 bases and J gave up 6 bases, with 15 bases separating them. From germline, CDR1 is MNHNS and CDR2 SASEGT. This CDR3 has 12 residues. In DNA form, the CDR3 reads TGTGCCAGTCTAACAGGACGTAGCGAGCAGTACTTC. It codes for CASLTGRSEQYF.

This chain connects TRBV5-4 to TRBJ2-2; D is uncertain. The germline V and J ends were trimmed by 2 bases and 7 bases, with 3 bases remaining between them. Germline CDR1 is SGHNT and CDR2 is YYREEE (reference sequence). The CDR3 sequence is 11 residues long. CDR3 sequence reads: CASSFLGELFF. The CDR3 DNA sequence: TGTGCCAGCAGCTTCCTCGGGGAGCTGTTTTTT.

This chain uses TRBV9 with TRBJ2-1; no clear D gene. The germline V gene has CDR1 SGDLS and CDR2 YYNGEE. Trimming took 4 bases from V and 0 from J, leaving 11 bases between them. The CDR3 totals 15 residues. This CDR3 is CASSPLPSSYNEQFF. The CDR3 DNA follows: TGTGCCAGCAGCCCCCTCCCTAGCTCCTACAATGAGCAGTTCTTC. Full variable domain (rest looked up from reference TRBV9 and TRBJ2-1): DSGVTQTPKHLITATGQRVTLRCSPRSGDLSVYWYQQSLDQGLQFLIQYYNGEERAKGNILERFSAQQFPDLHSELNLSSLELGDSALYFCASSPLPSSYNEQFFGPGTRLTVL.

The V call is TRBV29-1, the J call TRBJ2-6; no reliable D call. The CDR3 sequence is 17 residues long. The germline V gene has CDR1 SQVTM and CDR2 ANQGSEA. V lost 3 bases and J 2 bases, leaving 17 bases between the germline ends. CDR3 sequence (DNA): TGCAGCGTTGAGTTGCACGTACCCCGCGCTGGGGCCAACGTCCTGACTTTC. It is translated as CSVELHVPRAGANVLTF.

This clone was found once. The chain is built from TRBV27 and TRBJ1-1, with no clear D. Trimming left V 3 bases short and J 5 bases short, with 13 bases between. The CDR3 spans 14 residues. The germline gives CDR1 MNHEY, CDR2 SMNVEV (reference sequence). CDR3 in amino acids: CASSLPGMATEAFF. CDR3 DNA: TGTGCCAGCAGTTTGCCGGGTATGGCTACTGAAGCTTTCTTT.

V gene TRBV6-1 combines with J gene TRBJ2-1; 8 bases match TRBD2. The germline CDR1 and CDR2 sequences are MNHNS and SASEGT. The CDR3 sequence is 14 residues long. V dropped 10 bases and J dropped 7; count of bases not matched to a gene: 12. Here the CDR3 reads CATEDSGEGNEQFF. The CDR3 nucleotides read TGTGCCACCGAGGATAGCGGGGAGGGGAATGAGCAGTTCTTC.

The chain employs TRBV2 and TRBJ2-1; D call uncertain. V lost 5 bases to trimming and J lost 2 bases, with 7 bases between them. The length of the CDR3 is 13 residues. Germline CDR1 reads SNHLY; CDR2 reads FYNNEI. CDR3: CASSNRAYNEQFF. The CDR3, as DNA: TGTGCCAGCAGTAACAGAGCCTACAATGAGCAGTTCTTC.